This T cell receptor (beta chain) appears in the sequencing data of a study of spatial heterogeneity in lung cancer. TCRdb called the 5' RACE reads again in MiXCR, with one record for every CDR3 protein. The sample has under 40,000 distinct CDR3 sequences; about 6% are singletons. This clonotype was seen repeatedly, ten times or more. Time point in this sample: sample taken at primary tumor resection. Sequencing was performed on whole RNA extracted from tumor and nontumor lung tissue, or from frozen PBMC, and the material was left unsorted. The CDR3 extends over 17 amino acids. V gave up 0 bases and J gave up 3 bases; unmatched junction bases: 9. CDR1 DFQATT and CDR2 SNEGSKA come from the germline V gene (reference sequence).

The sequenced sample was PBMCs, obtained at surgery. This receptor was identified in a male donor with early-stage non-small cell lung cancer. The chain joins TRBV20-1 to TRBJ2-2, with 8 bases identical to TRBD2. The CDR3 loop reads CSARDPRGGRDTGELFF. DNA for the CDR3: TGCAGTGCTAGAGATCCCCGGGGGGGCCGAGACACCGGGGAGCTGTTTTTT.